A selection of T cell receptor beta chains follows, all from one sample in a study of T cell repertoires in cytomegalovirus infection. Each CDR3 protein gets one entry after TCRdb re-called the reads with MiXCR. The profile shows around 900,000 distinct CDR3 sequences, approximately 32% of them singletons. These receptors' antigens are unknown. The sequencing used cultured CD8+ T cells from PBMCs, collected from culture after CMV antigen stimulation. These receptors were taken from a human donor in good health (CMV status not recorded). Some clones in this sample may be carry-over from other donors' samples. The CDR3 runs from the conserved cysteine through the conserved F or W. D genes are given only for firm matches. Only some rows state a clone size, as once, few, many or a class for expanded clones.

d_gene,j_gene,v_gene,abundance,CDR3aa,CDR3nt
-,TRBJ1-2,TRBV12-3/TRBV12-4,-,CASSYTVGYTF,TGTGCCAGCAGTTACACCGTTGGCTACACCTTC
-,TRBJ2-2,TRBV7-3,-,CASTLLANTGELFF,TGTGCCAGCACCCTCCTAGCGAACACCGGGGAGCTGTTTTTT
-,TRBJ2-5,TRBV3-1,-,CASSQEPGDETQYF,TGTGCCAGCAGCCAAGAACCAGGGGATGAGACCCAGTACTTC
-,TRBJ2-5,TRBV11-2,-,CASSLVVMETQYF,TGTGCCAGCAGCTTAGTGGTAATGGAGACCCAGTACTTC
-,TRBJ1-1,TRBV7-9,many,CASSLSGETAFF,TGTGCCAGCAGCTTAAGCGGGGAGACGGCTTTCTTT
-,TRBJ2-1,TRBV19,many,CASSIDRRGRYNEQFF,TGTGCCAGTAGTATAGATCGACGGGGACGGTACAATGAGCAGTTCTTC
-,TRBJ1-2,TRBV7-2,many,CASSLASGGIYGYTF,TGTGCCAGCAGCTTAGCATCTGGGGGGATCTATGGCTACACCTTC
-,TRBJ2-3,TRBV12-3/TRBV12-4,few,CASSSTAPTDTQYF,TGTGCCAGCAGTTCGACAGCTCCCACAGATACGCAGTATTTT
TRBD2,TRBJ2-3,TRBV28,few,CAAVGGGPADTQYF,TGTGCCGCCGTGGGCGGGGGGCCCGCAGATACGCAGTATTTT
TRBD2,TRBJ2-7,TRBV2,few,CASSVDGGGNYEQYF,TGTGCCAGCAGTGTTGATGGCGGGGGGAACTACGAGCAGTACTTC
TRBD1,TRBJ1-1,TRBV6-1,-,CASRAQGVNTEAFF,TGTGCCAGCAGGGCACAGGGGGTGAACACTGAAGCTTTCTTT
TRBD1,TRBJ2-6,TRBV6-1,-,CASSGRQGYFSGANVLTF,TGTGCCAGCAGTGGGCGACAGGGATACTTCTCTGGGGCCAACGTCCTGACTTTC
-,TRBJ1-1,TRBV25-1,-,CASSFSVNLNTEAFF,TGTGCCAGCTCTTTCTCGGTGAACCTGAACACTGAAGCTTTCTTT
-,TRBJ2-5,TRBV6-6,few,CATKPGRKETQYF,TGTGCCACTAAACCGGGACGGAAAGAGACCCAGTACTTC
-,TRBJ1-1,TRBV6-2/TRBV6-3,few,CASSYFGGTRESTEAFF,TGTGCCAGCAGTTATTTCGGAGGGACCCGAGAGAGCACTGAAGCTTTCTTT
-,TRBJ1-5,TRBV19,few,CASSNRDGGSNQPQHF,TGTGCCAGTAGCAACCGGGACGGCGGAAGCAATCAGCCCCAGCATTTT
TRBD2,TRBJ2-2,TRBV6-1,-,CASSWRGGTGELFF,TGTGCCAGCAGTTGGCGGGGGGGCACCGGGGAGCTGTTTTTT
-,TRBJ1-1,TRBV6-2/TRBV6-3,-,CASSTLRTEAFF,TGTGCCAGCAGTACTCTTCGGACTGAAGCTTTCTTT